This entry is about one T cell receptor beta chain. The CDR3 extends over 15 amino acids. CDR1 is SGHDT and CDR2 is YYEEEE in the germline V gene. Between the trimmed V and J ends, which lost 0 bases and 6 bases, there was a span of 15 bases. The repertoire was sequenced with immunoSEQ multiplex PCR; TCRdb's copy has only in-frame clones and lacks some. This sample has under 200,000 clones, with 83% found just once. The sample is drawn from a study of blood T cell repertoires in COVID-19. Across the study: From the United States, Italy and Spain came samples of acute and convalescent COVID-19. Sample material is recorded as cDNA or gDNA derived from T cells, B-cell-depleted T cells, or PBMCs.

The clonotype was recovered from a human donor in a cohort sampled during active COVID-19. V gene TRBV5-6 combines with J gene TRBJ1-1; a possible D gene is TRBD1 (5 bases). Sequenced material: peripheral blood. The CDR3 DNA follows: TGTGCCAGCAGCTTGGGCTGGACGCGGGGGTCTGAAGCTTTCTTT. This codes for CASSLGWTRGSEAFF. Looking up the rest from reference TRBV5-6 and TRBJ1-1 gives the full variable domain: DAGVTQSPTHLIKTRGQQVTLRCSPKSGHDTVSWYQQALGQGPQFIFQYYEEEERQRGNFPDRFSGHQFPNYSSELNVNALLLGDSALYLCASSLGWTRGSEAFFGQGTRLTVV.